A single T cell receptor (beta chain) is shown here with its context. The CDR3 is made up of 12 amino acids. V shed 5 bases and J shed 5 bases, with 7 bases lying between them. This specimen belongs to a study of blood T cell repertoires in COVID-19. Across the study: COVID-19 samples from acute and convalescent phases originated in the United States, Italy and Spain. PBMCs, B-cell-depleted T cells, or T cells provided the cDNA or gDNA that made up the material.

Per the original data handling: Reference gene primer amplification in the assay estimated nucleated cell counts. Assay used: immunoSEQ multiplex PCR; TCRdb lists only in-frame clones, some missing. The V and J calls and the clone size are those of that table, but D and trimming were determined from the DNA. This table holds 55,000 to 75,000 clones, about nine tenths found once. This clonotype was sampled from a man in his forties or fifties with active COVID-19. What was sequenced was peripheral blood. The rearrangement joins TRBV12-3 or TRBV12-4 to TRBJ2-1; unclear D gene. The CDR3 loop reads CASSALDNEQFF. The CDR3 DNA sequence: TGTGCCAGCAGTGCGCTTGACAATGAGCAGTTCTTC.